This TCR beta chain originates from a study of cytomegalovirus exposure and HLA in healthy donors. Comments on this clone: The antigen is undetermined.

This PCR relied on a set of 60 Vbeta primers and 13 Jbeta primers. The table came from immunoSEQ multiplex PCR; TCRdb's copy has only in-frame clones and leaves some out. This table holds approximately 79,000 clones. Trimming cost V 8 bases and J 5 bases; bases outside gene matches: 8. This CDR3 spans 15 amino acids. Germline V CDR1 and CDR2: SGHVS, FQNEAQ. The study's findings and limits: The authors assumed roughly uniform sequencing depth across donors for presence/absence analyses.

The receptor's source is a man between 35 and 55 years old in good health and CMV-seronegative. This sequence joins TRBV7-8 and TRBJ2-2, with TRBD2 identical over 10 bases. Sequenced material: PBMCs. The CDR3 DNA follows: TGTGCCAGCCGGCTAGCGGGAGCGGAAACCGGGGAGCTGTTTTTT. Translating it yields CASRLAGAETGELFF.